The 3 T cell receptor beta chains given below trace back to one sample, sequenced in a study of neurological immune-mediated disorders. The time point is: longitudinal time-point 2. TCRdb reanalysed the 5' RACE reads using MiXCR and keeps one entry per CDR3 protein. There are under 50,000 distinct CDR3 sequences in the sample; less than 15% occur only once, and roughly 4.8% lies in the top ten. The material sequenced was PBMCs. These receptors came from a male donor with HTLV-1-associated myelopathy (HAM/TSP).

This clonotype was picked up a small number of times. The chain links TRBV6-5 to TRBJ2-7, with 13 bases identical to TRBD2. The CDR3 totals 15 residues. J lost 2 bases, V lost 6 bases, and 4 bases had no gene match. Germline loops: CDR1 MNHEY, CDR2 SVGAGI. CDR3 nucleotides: TGTGCCAGCAGACTTGGACTAGCGGGGGCCTACGAGCAGTACTTC. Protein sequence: CASRLGLAGAYEQYF.

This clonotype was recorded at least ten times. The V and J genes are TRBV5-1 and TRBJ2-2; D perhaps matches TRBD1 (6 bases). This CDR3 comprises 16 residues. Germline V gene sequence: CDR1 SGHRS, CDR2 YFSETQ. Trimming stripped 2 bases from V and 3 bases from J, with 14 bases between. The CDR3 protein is CASSFTGKGYTGELFF. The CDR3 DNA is TGCGCCAGCAGCTTTACAGGGAAGGGGTACACCGGGGAGCTGTTTTTT.

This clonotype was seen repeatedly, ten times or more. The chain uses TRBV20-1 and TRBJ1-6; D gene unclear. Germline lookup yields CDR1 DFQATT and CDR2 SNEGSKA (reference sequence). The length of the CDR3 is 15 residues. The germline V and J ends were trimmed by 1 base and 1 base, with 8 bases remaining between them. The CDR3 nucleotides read TGCAGTGCTAGAGGGGAATTGTCCTATAATTCACCCCTCCACTTT. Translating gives CSARGELSYNSPLHF.